This TCR beta chain was obtained from a study of blood T cells in healthy people across ages. Overall study results and limits: CMV status of donors was not determined, possibly confounding expanded clonotype changes.

PCR was performed a second time for about 7 to 12 cycles using a sample-barcoded 5' primer and a J-beta primer mix. MiXCR, applied by TCRdb to the 5' RACE reads, yields one record per CDR3 protein. The repertoire has 1.5 million to 2 million distinct CDR3 sequences, 25% to 30% of them found once; the top ten carry less than 9.5%. This clonotype was observed many times. The antigen remains undetermined. Germline is not matched at one junction end, which may reflect a read error. This TCR came from a woman in her 30s in good health. Sequencing used blood.

CDR3 sequence: CASSLALRETQYF. CDR3 bases: TGTGCCAGCAGTTTAGCCCTCAGGGAGACCCAGTACTTC. The V call is TRBV7-7, the J call TRBJ2-5; D not resolved. The CDR3 sequence is 13 residues long. CDR1 and CDR2 (germline): SSHAT, FNYEAQ (reference sequence). The entire variable domain, with the rest obtained from reference TRBV7-7 and TRBJ2-5, is as follows: GAGVSQSPRYKVTKRGQDVTLRCDPISSHATLYWYQQALGQGPEFLTYFNYEAQPDKSGLPSDRFSAERPEGSISTLTIQRTEQRDSAMYRCASSLALRETQYFGPGTRLLVL.